The entry that follows covers one TCR beta chain sequence. Source study methods: Reference gene primer amplification gave nucleated cell count estimates. Clones were sequenced by immunoSEQ multiplex PCR, and TCRdb holds only the in-frame ones, with some missing. Clonal size and the V and J genes are those of that table, whereas D and trimming came from the DNA. The sample yields some 350,000 clones, around 89% seen once. CDR1 WNHNN and CDR2 SYGVQD come from the germline V gene (reference sequence). V was clipped by 5 bases and J by 3 bases, with 19 bases between them. The CDR3 runs 16 residues. The sample is drawn from a study of blood T cell repertoires in COVID-19. Study as a whole: Acute and convalescent COVID-19 specimens originated in the United States, Italy and Spain. From T cells, B-cell-depleted T cells, or PBMCs came the material, which was cDNA or gDNA.

The clonotype originates from a man younger than 35 with active or convalescent COVID-19. Sequenced: peripheral blood. The chain recombines TRBV10-1 with TRBJ1-1; D may be TRBD1 (5 bases). This chain's CDR3 is CASSQTIAGNHTEAFF. The CDR3 DNA is TGCGCCAGCAGTCAAACAATAGCAGGGAACCACACTGAAGCTTTCTTT.